A selection of T cell receptor beta chains follows, all from one sample in a study of human T cells and chemical hapten exposure. TCRdb reanalysed the reads using MiXCR and keeps one entry per CDR3 protein. The sample contains around 120,000 distinct CDR3 sequences, approximately 9.3% of which appear only once. The sequencing input was whole blood. All receptors come from a human donor in good health. Some clones in this sample may be carry-over from other donors' samples. CDR3s include the opening cysteine and the closing phenylalanine or tryptophan. The D gene is left open where the match is weak. Only some rows state a clone size, as once, few, many or a class for expanded clones.

j_call v_call d_call clone_size cdr3_aa cdr3_nt
TRBJ1-6 TRBV25-1 NA few CASSLGANSPLHF TGTGCCAGCAGTCTGGGGGCCAATTCACCCCTCCACTTT
TRBJ2-3 TRBV7-6 TRBD2 few CASSSTSDGDTQYF TGTGCCAGCAGCTCGACTAGCGACGGAGATACGCAGTATTTT
TRBJ1-5 TRBV20-1 TRBD1 many CSARAPGTGYDQPQHF TGCAGTGCTAGAGCTCCCGGGACAGGCTATGATCAACCCCAGCATTTT
TRBJ2-7 TRBV7-9 NA few CASSLQGGTTYEQYF TGTGCCAGCAGCTTGCAGGGGGGAACCACCTACGAGCAGTACTTC
TRBJ2-5 TRBV20-1 NA many CSARPVGFQETQYF TGCAGTGCTAGGCCCGTAGGGTTCCAAGAGACCCAGTACTTC
TRBJ2-1 TRBV4-2 NA few CASSQSNGAGKGNEQFF TGTGCCAGCAGCCAATCAAACGGGGCAGGGAAGGGCAATGAGCAGTTCTTC
TRBJ2-7 TRBV9 TRBD2 many CASSVGLAGSYEQYF TGTGCCAGCAGCGTGGGACTAGCGGGATCCTACGAGCAGTACTTC
TRBJ2-7 TRBV6-5 TRBD1 few CASSQGDRYEQYF TGTGCCAGCAGTCAGGGGGACCGATACGAGCAGTACTTC
TRBJ2-3 TRBV7-2 NA NA CASSLGGRHTDTQYF TGTGCCAGCAGCTTAGGGGGACGCCACACAGATACGCAGTATTTT
TRBJ1-1 TRBV6-5 TRBD1 many CASSYSGTGYTEAFF TGTGCCAGCAGTTACTCCGGGACAGGGTACACTGAAGCTTTCTTT
TRBJ1-3 TRBV7-6 NA many CASSPRTGNTIYF TGTGCCAGCAGCCCGAGGACTGGAAACACCATATATTTT
TRBJ1-1 TRBV10-3 NA few CAISQGNVAEAFF TGTGCCATCAGCCAGGGGAACGTAGCTGAAGCTTTCTTT
TRBJ1-6 TRBV6-2/TRBV6-3 NA many CASSYESGNSPLHF TGTGCCAGCAGCTACGAGTCGGGGAACTCACCCCTCCACTTT
TRBJ2-3 TRBV27 NA few CASTDGRSTDTQYF TGTGCCAGCACCGATGGACGGAGCACAGATACGCAGTATTTT
TRBJ1-1 TRBV7-9 NA NA CASSSLTLNAKAFF TGTGCCAGCAGCTCACTGACACTTAACGCTAAAGCTTTCTTT
TRBJ1-5 TRBV19 NA many CASSVLVDVKPQHF TGTGCCAGTAGTGTACTAGTGGATGTTAAGCCCCAGCATTTT
TRBJ2-7 TRBV20-1 TRBD2 few CSAVLAGGSYEQYF TGCAGTGCTGTTTTAGCGGGAGGTTCCTACGAGCAGTACTTC
TRBJ2-1 TRBV11-3 NA few CASSFSGLSNEQFF TGTGCCAGCAGCTTCAGCGGGCTAAGTAATGAGCAGTTCTTC
TRBJ1-5 TRBV7-6 NA many CASSTGAVQPQHF TGTGCCAGCAGCACCGGGGCCGTCCAGCCCCAGCATTTT
TRBJ1-1 TRBV10-3 NA many CAISENPGTEAFF TGTGCCATCAGTGAGAACCCCGGGACTGAAGCTTTCTTT
TRBJ2-7 TRBV12-3/TRBV12-4 NA NA CASSPAGAFSYEQYF TGTGCCAGCAGTCCCGCGGGGGCGTTTTCCTACGAGCAGTACTTC
TRBJ2-5 TRBV29-1 NA NA CSVGSGAGETQYF TGCAGCGTTGGTTCAGGGGCCGGGGAGACCCAGTACTTC
TRBJ2-7 TRBV7-2 NA few CASSLGKVSYEQYF TGTGCCAGCAGCTTAGGTAAAGTCTCCTACGAGCAGTACTTC
TRBJ2-5 TRBV20-1 NA few CSARPRETQYF TGCAGTGCTCGCCCCCGGGAGACCCAGTACTTC
TRBJ1-5 TRBV6-5 NA NA CASSQFNQPQHF TGTGCCAGCAGTCAATTTAATCAGCCCCAGCATTTT
TRBJ1-1 TRBV4-2 TRBD1 many CASGGQETNTEAFF TGTGCCAGCGGGGGACAGGAAACGAACACTGAAGCTTTCTTT
TRBJ2-1 TRBV2 TRBD2 NA CASSETAGALSYNEQFF TGTGCCAGCAGTGAAACGGCGGGAGCCCTCTCCTACAATGAGCAGTTCTTC